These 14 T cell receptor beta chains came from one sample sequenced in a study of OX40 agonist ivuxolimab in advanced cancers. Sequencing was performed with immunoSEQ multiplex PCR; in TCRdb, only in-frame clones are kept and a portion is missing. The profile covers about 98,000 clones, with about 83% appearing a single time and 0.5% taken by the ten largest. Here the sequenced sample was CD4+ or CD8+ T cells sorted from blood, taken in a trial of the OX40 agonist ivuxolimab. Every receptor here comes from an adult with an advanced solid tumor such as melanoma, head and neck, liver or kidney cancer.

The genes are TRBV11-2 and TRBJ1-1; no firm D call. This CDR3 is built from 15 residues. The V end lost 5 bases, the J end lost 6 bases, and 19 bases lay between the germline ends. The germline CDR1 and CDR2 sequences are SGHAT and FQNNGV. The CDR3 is CASSPRPTDNSEAFF. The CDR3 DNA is TGTGCCAGCAGCCCTCGGCCAACGGATAATTCTGAAGCTTTCTTT.

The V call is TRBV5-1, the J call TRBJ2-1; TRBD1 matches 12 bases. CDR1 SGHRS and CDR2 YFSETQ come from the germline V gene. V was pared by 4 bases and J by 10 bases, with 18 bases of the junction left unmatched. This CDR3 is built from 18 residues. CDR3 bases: TGCGCCAGCAGCATACTAACCGGGACAGGGGGCGGTAATTCGGAGCAGTTCTTC. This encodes CASSILTGTGGGNSEQFF. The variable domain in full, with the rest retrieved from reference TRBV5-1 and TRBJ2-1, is KAGVTQTPRYLIKTRGQQVTLSCSPISGHRSVSWYQQTPGQGLQFLFEYFSETQRNKGNFPGRFSGRQFSNSRSEMNVSTLELGDSALYLCASSILTGTGGGNSEQFFGPGTRLTVL.

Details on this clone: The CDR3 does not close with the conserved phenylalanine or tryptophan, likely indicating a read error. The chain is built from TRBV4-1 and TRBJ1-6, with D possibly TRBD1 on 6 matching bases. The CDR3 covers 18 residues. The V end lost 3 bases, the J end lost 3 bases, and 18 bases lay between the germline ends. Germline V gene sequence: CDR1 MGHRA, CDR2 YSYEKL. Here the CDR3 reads CASSHPIRGPIYNSPLHL. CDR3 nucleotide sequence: TGCGCCAGCAGCCACCCCATCAGGGGCCCCATCTATAATTCACCCCTCCACCTT.

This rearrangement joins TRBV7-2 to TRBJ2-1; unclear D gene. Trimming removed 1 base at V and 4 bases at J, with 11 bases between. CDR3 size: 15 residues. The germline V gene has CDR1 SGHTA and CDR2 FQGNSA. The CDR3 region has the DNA TGTGCCAGCAGCTTAGGGGCAGGTCAATACAATGAGCAGTTCTTC. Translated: CASSLGAGQYNEQFF.

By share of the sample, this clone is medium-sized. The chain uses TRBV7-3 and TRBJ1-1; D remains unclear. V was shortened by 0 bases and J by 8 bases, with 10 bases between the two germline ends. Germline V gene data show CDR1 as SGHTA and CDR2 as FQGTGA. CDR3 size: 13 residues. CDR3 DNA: TGTGCCAGCAGCTTAACCTCACGGACCGAAGCTTTCTTT. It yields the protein CASSLTSRTEAFF.

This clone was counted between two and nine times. Here the CDR3 reads CASSSPTVTEAFF. The CDR3 DNA reads as TGTGCCAGCAGTTCCCCGACAGTTACTGAAGCTTTCTTT. The chain employs TRBV6-6 and TRBJ1-1; D might be TRBD1 (5 bases). The germline V gene has CDR1 MNHNY and CDR2 SVGAGI (reference sequence). This CDR3 contains 13 residues. V lost 4 bases to trimming and J lost 5 bases, with 11 bases between them.

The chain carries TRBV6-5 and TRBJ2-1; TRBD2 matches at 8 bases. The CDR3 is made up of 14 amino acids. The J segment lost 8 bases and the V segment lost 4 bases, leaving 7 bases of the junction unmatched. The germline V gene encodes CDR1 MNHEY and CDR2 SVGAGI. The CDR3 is CASSSTGGPDEQFF. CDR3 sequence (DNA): TGTGCCAGCAGTTCCACGGGGGGGCCGGATGAGCAGTTCTTC.

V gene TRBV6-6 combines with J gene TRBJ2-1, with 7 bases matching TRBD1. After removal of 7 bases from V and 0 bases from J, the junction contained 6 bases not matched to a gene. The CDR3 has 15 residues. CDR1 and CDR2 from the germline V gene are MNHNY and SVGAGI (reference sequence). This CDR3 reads CASTLGGASYNEQFF. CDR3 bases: TGTGCCAGCACCCTAGGGGGCGCCTCCTACAATGAGCAGTTCTTC.

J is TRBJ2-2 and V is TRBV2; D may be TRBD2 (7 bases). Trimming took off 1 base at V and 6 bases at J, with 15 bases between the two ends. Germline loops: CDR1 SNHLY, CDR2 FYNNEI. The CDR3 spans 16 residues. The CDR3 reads CASSEDWGGLSGELFF. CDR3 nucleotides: TGTGCCAGCAGTGAAGATTGGGGGGGCCTCTCCGGGGAGCTGTTTTTT.

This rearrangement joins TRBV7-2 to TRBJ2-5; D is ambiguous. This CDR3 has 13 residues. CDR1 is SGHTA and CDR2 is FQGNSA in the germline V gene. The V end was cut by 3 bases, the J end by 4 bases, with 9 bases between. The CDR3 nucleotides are TGTGCCAGCAGCTTCCGGACGGGAGAGACCCAGTACTTC. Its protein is CASSFRTGETQYF.

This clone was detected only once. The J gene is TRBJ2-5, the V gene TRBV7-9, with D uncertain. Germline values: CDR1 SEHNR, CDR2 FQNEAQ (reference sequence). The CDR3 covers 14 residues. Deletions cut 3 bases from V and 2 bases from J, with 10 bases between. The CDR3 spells CASSFRTDQETQYF. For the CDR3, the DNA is TGTGCCAGCAGCTTTAGGACGGATCAAGAGACCCAGTACTTC.

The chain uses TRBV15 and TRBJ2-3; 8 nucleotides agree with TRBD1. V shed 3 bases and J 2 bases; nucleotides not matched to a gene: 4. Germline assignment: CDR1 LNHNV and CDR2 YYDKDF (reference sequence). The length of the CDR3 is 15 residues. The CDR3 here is CATSRKDRVTDTQYF. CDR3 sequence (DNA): TGTGCCACCAGCAGGAAGGACAGGGTCACAGATACGCAGTATTTT.

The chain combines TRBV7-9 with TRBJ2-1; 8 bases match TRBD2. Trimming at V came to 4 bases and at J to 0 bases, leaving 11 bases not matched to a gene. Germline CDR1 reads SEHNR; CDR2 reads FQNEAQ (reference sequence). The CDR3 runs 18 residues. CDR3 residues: CASSSGLVGIRSYNEQFF. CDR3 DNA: TGTGCCAGCAGCTCGGGACTAGTGGGGATCCGCTCCTACAATGAGCAGTTCTTC. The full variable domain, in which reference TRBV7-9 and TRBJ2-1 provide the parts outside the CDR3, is DTGVSQNPRHKITKRGQNVTFRCDPISEHNRLYWYRQTLGQGPEFLTYFQNEAQLEKSRLLSDRFSAERPKGSFSTLEIQRTEQGDSAMYLCASSSGLVGIRSYNEQFFGPGTRLTVL.

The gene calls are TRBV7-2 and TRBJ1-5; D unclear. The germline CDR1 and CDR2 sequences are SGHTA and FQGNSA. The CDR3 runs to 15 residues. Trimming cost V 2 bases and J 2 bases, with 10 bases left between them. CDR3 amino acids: CASSLRSTGNQPQHF. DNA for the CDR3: TGTGCCAGCAGCTTACGGTCAACGGGCAATCAGCCCCAGCATTTT.